The 15 T cell receptor beta chains below all came from one sample that was sequenced in a study of T cell responses to AZD1222 COVID-19 vaccine. This table comes from immunoSEQ multiplex PCR, and its TCRdb copy is limited to in-frame clones, with some not included. The repertoire has 80,000 or so clones, 87% of them found once; the top ten carry over 1.2%. The sample here was peripheral blood, taken on day 0 of AZD1222 vaccination. Receptor source: an adult in good health.

The chain combines TRBV25-1 with TRBJ1-2; the match to TRBD1 covers 9 bases. Trimming took 6 bases from V and 4 from J; bases not matched to a gene: 15. Per germline, CDR1 MGHDK and CDR2 SYGVNS. The CDR3 runs to 17 residues. Here the CDR3 reads CASRTGTGRFSCYGYTF. The CDR3 nucleotides are TGTGCCAGCAGAACCGGGACAGGGAGGTTTTCTTGCTATGGCTACACCTTC.

The rearrangement links TRBV12-3 or TRBV12-4 to TRBJ1-2; maybe TRBD1 (5 bases). This CDR3 region has 13 residues. The V and J ends lost 1 base and 9 bases respectively, with 12 bases between them. The CDR3 bases are TGTGCCAGCAGTTTAGAGGGGAAGGGACGCTACACCTTC. As protein: CASSLEGKGRYTF.

This chain joins TRBV18 and TRBJ2-1; 7 nucleotides match TRBD2. Germline values: CDR1 KGHSH, CDR2 LQKENI. This CDR3 has 16 residues. V gave up 0 bases and J gave up 6 bases; unmatched junction bases: 8. In DNA form, the CDR3 reads TGTGCCAGCTCACCACCGCAAGCGGGGAGGGGCAATGAGCAGTTCTTC. Translating gives CASSPPQAGRGNEQFF.

The V gene is TRBV3-1 (or the pseudogene TRBV3-2), the J gene TRBJ2-5; TRBD1 matches at 10 bases. J gave up 4 bases and V 2 bases, and 7 bases lay outside the gene matches. Germline V gene sequence: CDR1 LGHDT, CDR2 YNNKEL (reference sequence). The CDR3 covers 16 residues. CDR3 amino acids: CASSQYGTGESETQYF. The CDR3 region has the DNA TGTGCCAGCAGCCAATATGGGACAGGGGAATCAGAGACCCAGTACTTC.

CDR3 DNA sequence: TGTGCCAGCAGCCCGCAGAAGGGGGCGGTAGAGACCCAGTACTTC. Protein product: CASSPQKGAVETQYF. The chain employs TRBV7-6 and TRBJ2-5; 7 nucleotides align to TRBD1. J lost 4 bases, V lost 5 bases, and 10 bases had no gene match. Germline lookup yields CDR1 SGHVS and CDR2 FNYEAQ. This CDR3 has 15 amino acids. Supplemented by reference TRBV7-6 and TRBJ2-5, the full variable domain reads GAGVSQSPRYKVTKRGQDVALRCDPISGHVSLYWYRQALGQGPEFLTYFNYEAQQDKSGLPNDRFSAERPEGSISTLTIQRTEQRDSAMYRCASSPQKGAVETQYFGPGTRLLVL.

The gene calls are TRBV13 and TRBJ1-1; the match to TRBD1 covers 8 bases. Germline CDR1 and CDR2: PRHDT and FYEKMQ (reference sequence). CDR3 length equals 18 residues. After removal of 5 bases from V and 0 bases from J, the junction contained 14 bases not matched to a gene. The CDR3 DNA is TGTGCCAGCAGCCCCCGCCCTCCCGGGACAGGTTTGAACACTGAAGCTTTCTTT. This encodes CASSPRPPGTGLNTEAFF.

Only one count was recorded for this clone. The chain employs TRBV5-8 and TRBJ1-2; no clear D. V lost 4 bases and J lost 8, with 18 bases in between. The CDR3 sequence is 14 residues long. Germline values: CDR1 SGHTS, CDR2 YDEGEE. CDR3 nucleotide sequence: TGTGCCAGCAGCCCCCTGAGCTATGCCGGAGGCTACACCTTC. It codes for CASSPLSYAGGYTF.

V usage is TRBV14 and J usage is TRBJ2-7; 7 bases fit TRBD2. The CDR3 covers 12 residues. Germline V CDR1 and CDR2: SGHDN, FVKESK. After removal of 3 bases from V and 4 bases from J, the junction contained 0 bases not matched to a gene. The CDR3 here is CASSHGGYEQYF. The CDR3 nucleotides are TGTGCCAGCAGCCACGGGGGGTACGAGCAGTACTTC.

J is TRBJ2-1 and V is TRBV29-1; perhaps D is TRBD1 or TRBD2 (5 bases each). The V end lost 7 bases, the J end lost 4 bases, and 17 bases lay between the germline ends. Looked up from germline, CDR1 is SQVTM and CDR2 is ANQGSEA. The CDR3 length is 14 residues. CDR3 nucleotide sequence: TGCAGCGAATATTATGGGGGACCTTACAATGAGCAGTTCTTC. This gives the protein CSEYYGGPYNEQFF.

V usage is TRBV7-6 and J usage is TRBJ1-3; D gene ambiguous. Germline CDR1 reads SGHVS; CDR2 reads FNYEAQ. The CDR3 is 17 residues long. V shed 1 base and J shed 5 bases, with 18 bases lying between them. The CDR3 spells CASSLGGAQSMRNTIYF. CDR3 DNA sequence: TGTGCCAGCAGCTTAGGGGGAGCACAATCGATGAGAAACACCATATATTTT.

This clone came up a few times. The chain uses TRBV30 and TRBJ1-2; 8 bases are a match to TRBD1. J lost 0 bases, V lost 3 bases, and 3 bases had no gene match. The CDR3 contains 14 residues. CDR1 and CDR2 (germline): GTSNPN, SVGIG (reference sequence). CDR3 region: CAWRQGGSNYGYTF. DNA of the CDR3: TGTGCCTGGAGACAGGGGGGCTCTAACTATGGCTACACCTTC.

This chain joins TRBV7-3 and TRBJ2-1, with 8 bases aligning to TRBD2. The CDR3 is 13 residues long. V was clipped by 4 bases and J by 6 bases; unmatched bases: 2. Germline assignment: CDR1 SGHTA and CDR2 FQGTGA. In DNA, the CDR3 is TGTGCCAGCAGCTCCGGGACTAGCAATGAGCAGTTCTTC. It is translated as CASSSGTSNEQFF.

This clone was found a few times. The rearrangement joins TRBV5-1 to TRBJ1-1; D is unresolved. CDR3 length equals 13 residues. Germline V gene lookup returns CDR1 SGHRS and CDR2 YFSETQ. V was pared by 0 bases and J by 3 bases, with 6 bases between. The CDR3 DNA reads TGCGCCAGCAGCTTGGACAGCGACACTGAAGCTTTCTTT. Translating gives CASSLDSDTEAFF. Complete variable domain (other parts from reference TRBV5-1 and TRBJ1-1): KAGVTQTPRYLIKTRGQQVTLSCSPISGHRSVSWYQQTPGQGLQFLFEYFSETQRNKGNFPGRFSGRQFSNSRSEMNVSTLELGDSALYLCASSLDSDTEAFFGQGTRLTVV.

The genes are TRBV7-3 and TRBJ2-1; 13 nucleotides align to TRBD2. The trim removed 4 bases at V and 5 bases at J, leaving 2 bases unmatched. The CDR3 loop spans 15 amino acids. Per the germline V gene, CDR1 is SGHTA and CDR2 is FQGTGA. CDR3 amino acids: CASSSGLAGNNEQFF. CDR3 sequence (DNA): TGTGCCAGCAGCTCGGGACTAGCGGGAAACAATGAGCAGTTCTTC.

The chain recombines TRBV19 with TRBJ1-1; D gene ambiguous. CDR3 length: 16 amino acids. The germline gives CDR1 LNHDA, CDR2 SQIVND (reference sequence). V lost 5 bases to trimming and J lost 1 base, with 17 bases between them. The CDR3 nucleotides read TGTGCCAGTAGTTCCATCACCGGACCTTCGAACACTGAAGCTTTCTTT. Protein: CASSSITGPSNTEAFF.